These 28 T cell receptor beta chains were sequenced from one sample in a study of shared clonotypes between healthy human individuals. Produced via immunoSEQ multiplex PCR; TCRdb's table is partial and in-frame only. This sample has about 1 million clones, with under 80% found just once. Sequences were obtained from memory CD4+ T cells sorted from blood. The subset denotes: CD45RA-negative fraction. All receptors come from a man aged 18 to 30 in good health.

The chain links TRBV19 to TRBJ2-6; D might be TRBD2 (5 bases). This CDR3 has 16 amino acids. Trimming stripped 3 bases from V and 1 base from J, with 10 bases between. The germline gives CDR1 LNHDA, CDR2 SQIVND (reference sequence). CDR3 coding DNA: TGTGCCAGTAGTATTGCGGGTCCGTCTGGGGCCAACGTCCTGACTTTC. Translated: CASSIAGPSGANVLTF.

This clone showed up just a few times. The rearrangement joins TRBV5-1 to TRBJ1-4; 8 nucleotides line up with TRBD1. The length of the CDR3 is 16 residues. J lost 8 bases, V lost 0 bases, and 9 bases had no gene match. Germline CDR1 is SGHRS and CDR2 is YFSETQ. The CDR3 region is CASSLAGGTGGEKLFF. The CDR3 coding sequence is TGCGCCAGCAGCTTGGCCGGAGGGACAGGAGGGGAAAAACTGTTTTTT.

The chain couples TRBV5-1 to TRBJ1-2; maybe TRBD1 (5 bases). This CDR3 spans 15 amino acids. The germline CDR1 and CDR2 sequences are SGHRS and YFSETQ. Trimming shortened V by 4 bases and J by 3 bases, and 16 bases separated the two germline ends. The DNA for the CDR3 is TGCGCCAGCAGCGGGGCCGTGAGGGGCGACTATGGCTACACCTTC. Translation gives CASSGAVRGDYGYTF.

Note on this clone: Other nucleotide sequences in the sample specify the same CDR3. This chain joins TRBV6-5 and TRBJ2-7; TRBD1 agrees at 9 bases. The J segment lost 6 bases and the V segment lost 6 bases, leaving 3 bases of the junction unmatched. CDR3 length: 12 residues. CDR1 is MNHEY and CDR2 is SVGAGI in the germline V gene. CDR3 in amino acids: CASSRDRVEQYF. In DNA, the CDR3 is TGTGCCAGCAGCCGGGACAGGGTCGAGCAGTACTTC.

The V and J genes are TRBV4-2 and TRBJ2-7, with 10 bases identical to TRBD2. After removal of 0 bases from V and 0 bases from J, the junction contained 2 bases not matched to a gene. Germline CDR1 is LGHNA and CDR2 is YNFKEQ. There are 16 residues in the CDR3. For the CDR3, the DNA is TGTGCCAGCAGCCAAGAGCTAGCGGGGGTCTCCTACGAGCAGTACTTC. Protein: CASSQELAGVSYEQYF.

The genes are TRBV5-6 and TRBJ2-3, with D tentatively TRBD2 (6 bases). The V end was cut by 4 bases, the J end by 1 base, with 13 bases between. The CDR3 sequence is 15 residues long. Germline values: CDR1 SGHDT, CDR2 YYEEEE. The CDR3 region is CASSVTPSGTDTQYF. CDR3 nucleotides: TGTGCCAGCAGCGTAACGCCTAGCGGCACAGATACGCAGTATTTT. The full variable domain, with the rest looked up from reference TRBV5-6 and TRBJ2-3, is DAGVTQSPTHLIKTRGQQVTLRCSPKSGHDTVSWYQQALGQGPQFIFQYYEEEERQRGNFPDRFSGHQFPNYSSELNVNALLLGDSALYLCASSVTPSGTDTQYFGPGTRLTVL.

The V and J genes are TRBV6-6 and TRBJ2-5, with 7 bases aligning to TRBD2. CDR3 length: 15 amino acids. The germline gives CDR1 MNHNY, CDR2 SVGAGI (reference sequence). V was clipped by 6 bases and J by 5 bases; unmatched bases: 12. CDR3 bases: TGTGCCAGCAGGTCCGGGACTATAGCAACGGAGACCCAGTACTTC. This sequence encodes CASRSGTIATETQYF.

The J gene is TRBJ2-3, the V gene TRBV19; 14 nucleotides agree with TRBD2. Per germline, CDR1 LNHDA and CDR2 SQIVND (reference sequence). J gave up 5 bases and V 6 bases, and 7 bases lay outside the gene matches. The CDR3 has 16 amino acids. CDR3 protein: CASSGTSGSLVDTQYF. Written as DNA, the CDR3 is TGTGCCAGTAGCGGGACTAGCGGGAGTTTAGTAGATACGCAGTATTTT.

V gene TRBV11-2 combines with J gene TRBJ2-3; 11 bases line up with TRBD2. With V trimmed by 3 bases and J by 3 bases, 2 bases remained unmatched. Germline CDR1 is SGHAT and CDR2 is FQNNGV. The CDR3 contains 15 residues. CDR3 loop: CASSLLAGGTDTQYF. In DNA, the CDR3 is TGTGCCAGCAGCTTGCTAGCGGGGGGAACAGATACGCAGTATTTT.

The chain couples TRBV7-2 to TRBJ2-7, with D perhaps TRBD1 (5 bases). V shed 1 base and J shed 7 bases, with 11 bases lying between them. This CDR3 spans 13 amino acids. The V gene's germline CDR1 is SGHTA and CDR2 FQGNSA. The CDR3 DNA sequence: TGTGCCAGCAGCTTAGAGCAGGGCACGGAGCAGTACTTC. This codes for CASSLEQGTEQYF.

The gene calls are TRBV5-1 and TRBJ1-5; D is undetermined. Germline-derived CDR1 and CDR2 are SGHRS and YFSETQ. The CDR3 is made up of 15 amino acids. V was cut by 0 bases and J by 2 bases, with 9 bases left in between. The DNA for the CDR3 is TGCGCCAGCAGCTTGGCTGGGCTCGGCAATCAGCCCCAGCATTTT. This encodes CASSLAGLGNQPQHF. Full variable domain (remainder filled in from reference TRBV5-1 and TRBJ1-5): KAGVTQTPRYLIKTRGQQVTLSCSPISGHRSVSWYQQTPGQGLQFLFEYFSETQRNKGNFPGRFSGRQFSNSRSEMNVSTLELGDSALYLCASSLAGLGNQPQHFGDGTRLSIL.

This sequence joins TRBV4-1 and TRBJ1-2; perhaps TRBD1 as D (6 bases). The CDR3 contains 19 residues. Trimming pared 4 bases from V and 0 bases from J, leaving 24 bases between. In germline, CDR1 is MGHRA, CDR2 YSYEKL. The CDR3 loop reads CASSRIGQQGTFTNYGYTF. DNA for the CDR3: TGCGCCAGCAGCCGAATAGGGCAACAGGGTACGTTTACTAACTATGGCTACACCTTC.

In this sample, this clone turned up once. Within the sample, other DNA sequences also encode this same CDR3. V is TRBV30 and J is TRBJ1-4; 9 nucleotides agree with TRBD1. The germline V gene encodes CDR1 GTSNPN and CDR2 SVGIG (reference sequence). Trimming took 0 bases from V and 5 from J; bases not matched to a gene: 1. The CDR3 consists of 14 residues. CDR3 sequence: CAWSVGQGNEKLFF. The CDR3 DNA is TGTGCCTGGAGTGTAGGACAGGGGAATGAAAAACTGTTTTTT. The entire variable domain, with the rest obtained from reference TRBV30 and TRBJ1-4, is as follows: SQTIHQWPATLVQPVGSPLSLECTVEGTSNPNLYWYRQAAGRGLQLLFYSVGIGQISSEVPQNLSASRPQDRQFILSSKKLLLSDSGFYLCAWSVGQGNEKLFFGSGTQLSVL.

The V call is TRBV5-1, the J call TRBJ2-1; possibly TRBD1 or TRBD2 for D (6 bases each). There are 16 residues in the CDR3. V was cut by 1 base and J by 5 bases, with 16 bases left in between. The germline V gene encodes CDR1 SGHRS and CDR2 YFSETQ. In DNA form, the CDR3 reads TGCGCCAGCAGCTTGTTACTTTCTGGGGGGCACAATGAGCAGTTCTTC. This codes for CASSLLLSGGHNEQFF.

Only a few counts were recorded for this clone. The V call is TRBV18, the J call TRBJ1-6; D gene uncertain. Trimming removed 6 bases from V and 7 bases from J, with 10 bases in between. The CDR3 length is 13 residues. In germline, CDR1 is KGHSH, CDR2 LQKENI. The CDR3 bases are TGTGCCAGCTCCACCAGCGGAAATTCACCCCTCCACTTT. This gives the protein CASSTSGNSPLHF.

J is TRBJ1-5 and V is TRBV4-3, with TRBD1 matching 11 bases. Germline CDR1 and CDR2: LGHNA and YSLEER. J lost 3 bases, V lost 3 bases, and 7 bases had no gene match. This CDR3 has 17 residues. CDR3 region: CASSQGTGGNFNQPQHF. The CDR3 coding sequence is TGCGCCAGCAGCCAGGGGACAGGGGGAAATTTCAATCAGCCCCAGCATTTT.

The J gene is TRBJ2-7, the V gene TRBV18; D is unresolved. V lost 0 bases and J 5 bases, leaving 8 bases between the germline ends. The CDR3 contains 13 residues. From germline, CDR1 is KGHSH and CDR2 LQKENI. The CDR3 sequence: CASSPPDGDEQYF. CDR3 nucleotides: TGTGCCAGCTCACCACCGGACGGAGACGAGCAGTACTTC.

The rearrangement links TRBV20-1 to TRBJ2-5; D is unresolved. The CDR3 has 11 amino acids. The V gene's germline CDR1 is DFQATT and CDR2 SNEGSKA (reference sequence). Between the trimmed V and J ends, which lost 7 bases and 1 base, there was a span of 7 bases. The CDR3 here is CSGRGQETQYF. The CDR3 DNA reads TGCAGTGGGCGAGGCCAAGAGACCCAGTACTTC.

The CDR3 DNA sequence: TGTGCCAGTGTAACAGGGGGCGGTAACACCGGGGAGCTGTTTTTT. This sequence encodes CASVTGGGNTGELFF. J is TRBJ2-2 and V is TRBV28; 9 bases align to TRBD1. The length of the CDR3 is 15 residues. Looked up from germline, CDR1 is MDHEN and CDR2 is SYDVKM. V shed 9 bases, J shed 2 bases, and the junction held 7 bases outside the gene matches.

The table lists this clone with a count of one. This chain links TRBV28 with TRBJ1-1, with a possible D match to TRBD1 (5 bases). CDR1 is MDHEN and CDR2 is SYDVKM in the germline V gene. V lost 2 bases, J lost 8 bases, and 15 bases lay in between. The CDR3 spans 14 residues. CDR3 amino acids: CASSLIIGQPEAFF. CDR3 nucleotides: TGTGCCAGCAGTTTAATTATAGGACAACCCGAAGCTTTCTTT.

The sample holds one count of this clone. Other DNA variants within this sample encode the same CDR3. This chain joins TRBV7-2 and TRBJ2-1; D gene unclear. The V gene lost 1 base and the J gene lost 8 bases, with 6 bases spanning the gap. Germline CDR1 and CDR2: SGHTA and FQGNSA. The CDR3 length is 12 residues. The CDR3 DNA reads as TGTGCCAGCAGCTTAGGGGGATATGAGCAGTTCTTC. It yields the protein CASSLGGYEQFF.

J is TRBJ1-1 and V is TRBV5-1, with D possibly being TRBD1 (5 bases). Trimming left V 0 bases short and J 1 base short, with 10 bases between. Germline V lookup: CDR1 SGHRS, CDR2 YFSETQ. There are 15 residues in the CDR3. The CDR3 region has the DNA TGCGCCAGCAGCTTGGAGTTGGGGCCGAACACTGAAGCTTTCTTT. This translates into CASSLELGPNTEAFF. Full variable domain (remainder filled in from reference TRBV5-1 and TRBJ1-1): KAGVTQTPRYLIKTRGQQVTLSCSPISGHRSVSWYQQTPGQGLQFLFEYFSETQRNKGNFPGRFSGRQFSNSRSEMNVSTLELGDSALYLCASSLELGPNTEAFFGQGTRLTVV.

The J gene is TRBJ2-7, the V gene TRBV7-9; TRBD1 matches 8 bases. The CDR3 consists of 12 residues. Germline V gene data show CDR1 as SEHNR and CDR2 as FQNEAQ (reference sequence). The ends lost 5 bases at V and 3 bases at J; junction bases unmatched: 0. The CDR3 DNA is TGTGCCAGCAGCACAGGGGGCTACGAGCAGTACTTC. Its translation: CASSTGGYEQYF.

The rearrangement uses TRBV18 and TRBJ2-1; 8 positions match TRBD1. Germline V gene sequence: CDR1 KGHSH, CDR2 LQKENI. J gave up 4 bases and V 2 bases, and 4 bases lay outside the gene matches. The CDR3 sequence is 15 residues long. CDR3 sequence reads: CASSPSTGVYNEQFF. The CDR3 nucleotides are TGTGCCAGCTCACCATCGACAGGGGTTTACAATGAGCAGTTCTTC.

For this clone: The same CDR3 can be traced to other DNA sequences in this sample. The V and J genes are TRBV4-1 and TRBJ1-1; D not resolved. V was clipped by 1 base and J by 3 bases, with 9 bases between them. This CDR3 is built from 14 residues. From germline, CDR1 is MGHRA and CDR2 YSYEKL. CDR3 loop: CASSQGEGYTEAFF. The CDR3, as DNA: TGCGCCAGCAGCCAAGGGGAGGGATACACTGAAGCTTTCTTT.

This chain uses TRBV2 with TRBJ2-2; TRBD2 matches 9 bases. The CDR3 spans 16 residues. The germline gives CDR1 SNHLY, CDR2 FYNNEI. V shed 4 bases and J 0 bases; nucleotides not matched to a gene: 3. The CDR3 loop reads CASSVRGGSNTGELFF. CDR3 bases: TGTGCCAGCAGTGTGCGGGGGGGCTCGAACACCGGGGAGCTGTTTTTT. The full variable domain, rest sourced from reference TRBV2 and TRBJ2-2, is EPEVTQTPSHQVTQMGQEVILRCVPISNHLYFYWYRQILGQKVEFLVSFYNNEISEKSEIFDDQFSVERPDGSNFTLKIRSTKLEDSAMYFCASSVRGGSNTGELFFGEGSRLTVL.

V is TRBV6-6 and J is TRBJ1-6, with D possibly matching TRBD1 (5 bases). V was shortened by 5 bases and J by 5 bases, with 10 bases between the two germline ends. The CDR3 spans 14 residues. Germline CDR1 is MNHNY and CDR2 is SVGAGI (reference sequence). The CDR3 sequence: CASSLGTDNSPLHF. CDR3 coding DNA: TGTGCCAGCAGTCTCGGGACGGATAATTCACCCCTCCACTTT.

This clone showed up many times. The chain recombines TRBV6-1 with TRBJ2-5; D may correspond to TRBD1 or TRBD2 (5 bases each). The CDR3 spans 16 residues. CDR1 is MNHNS, CDR2 SASEGT, per germline. The germline V and J ends were trimmed by 4 bases and 4 bases, with 19 bases remaining between them. CDR3 bases: TGTGCCAGCAGTGCAGATAGTACTAGGGGTGGAGAGACCCAGTACTTC. Its translation is CASSADSTRGGETQYF.